The T cell receptor beta chain under discussion was sequenced for a study of OX40 agonist ivuxolimab in advanced cancers. As for the study in general: Patients were treated with ivuxolimab, an agonistic anti-OX40 (CD134) antibody.

Repertoires were generated with immunoSEQ multiplex PCR, while TCRdb's copy carries only in-frame clones and drops some. The sample has some 100,000 clones; 80% to 90% are singletons. General observations from the study: Among patients with partial responses at 0.1-3.0 mg/kg, clonal expansion was among the lowest. CD4+ T cells averaged fewer expanded clones than CD8+ T cells.

Autoimmune disease history or systemic immunosuppression excluded patients. The germline gives CDR1 SSHAT, CDR2 FNYEAQ (reference sequence). With 1 base removed from V and 0 bases from J, the gap between germline ends came to 4 bases. CDR3 length: 15 residues. To note about this clone: The antigen is not known.

Sample: CD4+ or CD8+ T cells sorted from blood, taken in a trial of the OX40 agonist ivuxolimab. The TCR sequence derives from an adult with an advanced solid tumor such as melanoma, head and neck, liver or kidney cancer. The chain recombines TRBV7-7 with TRBJ2-6; no firm D call. CDR3 residues: CASSLVRSGANVLTF. The CDR3 coding sequence is TGTGCCAGCAGCTTAGTACGCTCTGGGGCCAACGTCCTGACTTTC.